The present entry profiles one T cell receptor (beta chain) with its context. V dropped 2 bases and J dropped 2 bases, with 17 bases sitting between them. CDR3 length equals 17 residues. Germline assignment: CDR1 MNHEY and CDR2 SMNVEV (reference sequence). The data stem from a study of OX40 agonist ivuxolimab in advanced cancers. Study context: As their treatment, patients were administered ivuxolimab, an agonistic anti-OX40 (CD134) antibody. Dose-escalation patients suffered from hepatocellular carcinoma, melanoma, renal cell or head and neck cancer. Partial responses were seen in three patients, one with hepatocellular carcinoma and two with cutaneous melanoma.

Sequencing used immunoSEQ multiplex PCR; TCRdb keeps in-frame clones, though not all of them. The sample has roughly 57,000 clones, 79% seen once. Autoimmune disease history or systemic immunosuppression excluded patients. The chain recombines TRBV27 with TRBJ2-3, with D possibly called TRBD1 or TRBD2 (6 bases each). The sample was CD4+ or CD8+ T cells sorted from blood, taken in a trial of the OX40 agonist ivuxolimab. The TCR comes from an adult with an advanced solid tumor such as melanoma, head and neck, liver or kidney cancer. The CDR3 region is CASSLRIGGRVTDTQYF. The CDR3 nucleotides read TGTGCCAGCAGTTTAAGGATCGGGGGCAGGGTCACAGATACGCAGTATTTT.